One and the same sample provided the 5 T cell receptor beta chains below, sequenced in a study of blood T cell repertoires in COVID-19. Clones were read by immunoSEQ multiplex PCR, and TCRdb kept only the in-frame ones, dropping some. This table has 200,000 or so clones, around 82% appearing once. The sample taken for sequencing was peripheral blood. Source of these receptors: a woman between 55 and 75 years old with acute or convalescent COVID-19.

The V call is TRBV11-1, the J call TRBJ1-2; 9 nucleotides align to TRBD1. Germline loops: CDR1 SGHAT, CDR2 FQDESV (reference sequence). The CDR3 runs to 14 residues. The junction had 2 bases not matched to a gene; V was cut back by 3 bases and J by 3 bases. CDR3 residues: CASSLTGGDYGYTF. The CDR3 DNA reads as TGTGCCAGCAGCTTGACAGGGGGGGACTATGGCTACACCTTC.

This clone appeared a few times. The chain is built from TRBV28 and TRBJ1-6, with 10 bases identical to TRBD1. CDR3 length equals 16 residues. With 4 bases clipped from V and 4 bases from J, the junction kept 4 bases outside the gene matches. CDR1 MDHEN and CDR2 SYDVKM come from the germline V gene. The CDR3 loop reads CASSSDRGLYNSPLHF. DNA for the CDR3: TGTGCCAGCAGTTCGGACAGGGGGTTGTATAATTCACCCCTCCACTTT.

The chain is built from TRBV25-1 and TRBJ1-1; 7 nucleotides match TRBD1. The V gene's germline CDR1 is MGHDK and CDR2 SYGVNS. The V and J ends lost 2 bases and 1 base, in that order; junction bases with no gene match: 4. This CDR3 contains 15 residues. In nucleotides, the CDR3 is TGTGCCAGCAGTGAACCCAGGGGGTCGAACACTGAAGCTTTCTTT. Amino acid sequence: CASSEPRGSNTEAFF.

The V call is TRBV7-2, the J call TRBJ2-1; D is possibly TRBD2 (5 bases). CDR3 length: 14 residues. Germline V gives CDR1 SGHTA, CDR2 FQGNSA. Trimming took off 7 bases at V and 5 bases at J, with 15 bases between the two ends. The CDR3 sequence: CASNLGGPNNEQFF. The CDR3 nucleotides read TGTGCCAGCAACCTCGGCGGGCCAAACAATGAGCAGTTCTTC.

V and J are TRBV2 and TRBJ1-6; 7 nucleotides line up with TRBD1. There are 13 residues in the CDR3. Germline V CDR1 and CDR2: SNHLY, FYNNEI. J was trimmed by 7 bases and V by 7 bases; bases with no gene match: 4. The CDR3 sequence: CASIGTANSPLHF. CDR3 bases: TGTGCCAGCATAGGGACAGCAAATTCACCCCTCCACTTT.